This T cell receptor beta chain came from a study of CD8 T cells in Susac syndrome. cDNA came from about 0.5 to 1 ug RNA primed by random hexamers. TCRdb redid the calling of the immunoSEQ multiplex PCR reads with MiXCR, one entry per CDR3 protein. The table includes around 130,000 distinct CDR3 sequences, 90% to 95% detected once. V was clipped by 2 bases and J by 0 bases, with 14 bases between them. The CDR3 is 17 residues long. Germline CDR1 is SEHNR and CDR2 is FQNEAQ (reference sequence). The clonotype originates from a human donor in good health. Material: CD4+ T cells from PBMCs. This chain connects TRBV7-9 to TRBJ2-1; D is uncertain. The CDR3 region has the DNA TGTGCCAGCAGCTTACGGCTGACGGGTAGCTCCTACAATGAGCAGTTCTTC. Its protein product is CASSLRLTGSSYNEQFF.